This is a list of T cell receptor beta chains from one sample in a study of CD8+CD57+ T cells in acquired aplastic anemia. Each CDR3 protein is one row after TCRdb ran MiXCR on the reads. The data show about 180,000 distinct CDR3 sequences, about three fifths seen once. Sequencing used sorted CD4+, CD8+, or CD8+CD57+ T cells (not recorded which) from PBMCs. The receptors derive from a human donor with aplastic anemia. The CDR3 runs from the conserved cysteine through the conserved F or W. Each record gives: V gene, clone size, J gene, D gene, CDR3 protein, CDR3 DNA. The D gene is left open where the match is weak. Clone size is given for some rows only: seen once, a few or many times, or a class if the clone is expanded.

>TRBV11-2|many|TRBJ2-7|TRBD2
CASRKTSGGPREQYF
TGTGCCAGCAGGAAGACTAGCGGGGGACCCCGGGAGCAGTACTTC
>TRBV27|many|TRBJ2-7|-
CASSFYSSGEQYF
TGTGCCAGCAGTTTTTACAGTTCGGGTGAGCAGTACTTC
>TRBV11-2|-|TRBJ2-7|TRBD1
CASSLGQSSSYEQYF
TGTGCCAGCAGCTTGGGACAGAGTAGCTCCTACGAGCAGTACTTC
>TRBV4-1|-|TRBJ2-1|TRBD2
CASSQETSGLLSYNEQFF
TGCGCCAGCAGCCAAGAGACTAGCGGTTTACTATCCTACAATGAGCAGTTCTTC
>TRBV7-7|-|TRBJ2-5|-
CASSKGRDQETQYF
TGTGCCAGCAGCAAGGGAAGGGACCAAGAGACCCAGTACTTC
>TRBV15|-|TRBJ2-7|TRBD1
CATSREDRFEQYF
TGTGCCACCAGCAGAGAGGACAGGTTCGAGCAGTACTTC
>TRBV6-1|-|TRBJ2-7|-
CASSGQHFEQYF
TGTGCCAGCAGCGGACAGCATTTCGAGCAGTACTTC
>TRBV29-1|-|TRBJ2-1|-
CSVRGAGYNEQFF
TGCAGCGTGAGGGGAGCTGGGTACAATGAGCAGTTCTTC
>TRBV20-1|-|TRBJ2-3|-
CSARWGASTDTQYF
TGCAGTGCTAGGTGGGGGGCCAGCACAGATACGCAGTATTTT
>TRBV7-6|-|TRBJ2-7|-
CASSRDSLGEQYF
TGTGCCAGCAGCCGGGACTCCCTGGGGGAGCAGTACTTC